Sequencing of this TCR beta chain was carried out in a study of T cell responses to AZD1222 COVID-19 vaccine. The data were produced by immunoSEQ multiplex PCR, yet TCRdb's version contains in-frame clones alone and is incomplete. The repertoire consists of 110,000 or so clones, with around 89% occurring once and the leading ten covering roughly 7%. The germline CDR1 and CDR2 sequences are LGHNA and YNFKEQ. The CDR3 totals 14 residues. Trimming cost V 0 bases and J 3 bases, with 9 bases left between them. This specimen was peripheral blood, taken 28 days after the second AZD1222 dose. The receptor was derived from an adult who received the AZD1222 COVID-19 vaccine. The chain has TRBV4-2 and TRBJ2-7; the D gene could be TRBD1 or TRBD2 (5 bases each). The CDR3 nucleotides read TGTGCCAGCAGCCAAGATCAGAGGGGCTACGAGCAGTACTTC. It is translated as CASSQDQRGYEQYF.